A single sample is the source of the 8 T cell receptor beta chains below, sequenced in a study of beta chain features in type 1 diabetes. Study outcomes and limitations: When Type 1 diabetes patients were examined, their TCRB CDR3s proved moderately but significantly shorter in all four CD4+ subsets.

Their specific antigens are unknown. The authors reverse transcribed all of the isolated RNA, so sequencing captured expressed TCRB transcripts. Produced via immunoSEQ multiplex PCR; TCRdb's table is partial and in-frame only. The table has approximately 160,000 clones, roughly 63% seen once. The sample was naive CD4+ T cells from blood. The receptors derive from a man aged 30 to 39 with type 1 diabetes.

Only a few counts were recorded for this clone. The chain recombines TRBV30 with TRBJ2-7; D tentatively fits TRBD1 or TRBD2 (5 bases each). V lost 7 bases and J 3 bases, leaving 10 bases between the germline ends. The CDR3 spans 11 residues. The germline gives CDR1 GTSNPN, CDR2 SVGIG (reference sequence). In nucleotides, the CDR3 is TGTGCCTCAGGGAGTTACTACGAGCAGTACTTC. It encodes CASGSYYEQYF.

This clone was seen only a few times. The chain has TRBV18 and TRBJ2-1; possibly TRBD2 for D (6 bases). V was pared by 0 bases and J by 7 bases, with 16 bases between. This CDR3 has 16 residues. The germline gives CDR1 KGHSH, CDR2 LQKENI. This chain's CDR3 is CASSPPSSGHGNEQFF. The CDR3, as DNA: TGTGCCAGCTCACCACCGTCCAGCGGGCACGGAAATGAGCAGTTCTTC.

This chain joins TRBV7-2 and TRBJ2-5; 9 bases line up with TRBD1. The CDR3 loop spans 14 amino acids. Germline loops: CDR1 SGHTA, CDR2 FQGNSA. V was pared by 3 bases and J by 4 bases, with 3 bases of the junction left unmatched. The CDR3 region has the DNA TGTGCCAGCAGCTTTACAGGGGGCGCAGAGACCCAGTACTTC. This sequence encodes CASSFTGGAETQYF.

The rearrangement links TRBV30 to TRBJ1-1, with TRBD1 identical over 10 bases. This CDR3 has 13 amino acids. From germline, CDR1 is GTSNPN and CDR2 SVGIG (reference sequence). Unmatched junction bases numbered 4, after V lost 1 base and J lost 8 bases. The CDR3 region has the DNA TGTGCCTGGAGTGCCGACAGGGGGCTAGAAGCTTTCTTT. Amino acid sequence: CAWSADRGLEAFF.

The chain is built from TRBV7-8 and TRBJ2-5; the D is unclear. The V end was cut by 5 bases, the J end by 4 bases, with 11 bases between. The CDR3 sequence is 13 residues long. CDR1 is SGHVS and CDR2 is FQNEAQ in the germline V gene. The CDR3 region is CASSPDTPETQYF. CDR3 nucleotide sequence: TGTGCCAGCAGCCCCGACACCCCAGAGACCCAGTACTTC.

As regards this clone: Distinct nucleotide sequences in the sample also encode this CDR3. This sequence joins TRBV7-9 and TRBJ2-3; 7 bases fit TRBD2. The CDR3 sequence is 14 residues long. Unmatched junction bases numbered 1, after V lost 3 bases and J lost 1 base. Germline V CDR1 and CDR2: SEHNR, FQNEAQ (reference sequence). CDR3 in amino acids: CASSFLAGTDTQYF. For the CDR3, the DNA is TGTGCCAGCAGCTTTCTAGCGGGCACAGATACGCAGTATTTT.

CDR3 amino acids: CASSPALGLEQFF. For the CDR3, the DNA is TGTGCCAGCAGTCCTGCACTGGGGCTCGAGCAGTTCTTC. The chain combines TRBV7-9 with TRBJ2-1, with D possibly being TRBD1 (5 bases). This CDR3 is 13 amino acids long. V lost 6 bases and J 10 bases, leaving 16 bases between the germline ends. Germline values: CDR1 SEHNR, CDR2 FQNEAQ (reference sequence).

This clone was counted between two and nine times. This chain links TRBV29-1 with TRBJ2-6, with 7 bases that match TRBD1. Per germline, CDR1 SQVTM and CDR2 ANQGSEA. The J segment lost 0 bases and the V segment lost 4 bases, leaving 6 bases of the junction unmatched. The CDR3 length is 16 residues. CDR3 nucleotides: TGCAGCGTTGGGTTCGGGGACAGCTCTGGGGCCAACGTCCTGACTTTC. Encoded protein: CSVGFGDSSGANVLTF.